This T cell receptor (beta chain) was documented in a study of T-cell memory formation after mild COVID-19. TCRdb redid the calling of the 5' RACE reads with MiXCR, one entry per CDR3 protein. The data show 400,000 to 450,000 distinct CDR3 sequences, approximately 18% seen once. The CDR3 has 16 amino acids. Trimming pared 7 bases from V and 2 bases from J, leaving 15 bases between. The germline V gene encodes CDR1 SEHNR and CDR2 FQNEAQ (reference sequence). This clonotype was detected a few times. The chain recombines TRBV7-9 with TRBJ2-6; D perhaps matches TRBD2 (6 bases). The source material was PBMCs or a T cell subset sorted from them (not recorded which). The sequence was collected from a man aged 18 to 30 who had mild COVID-19 (a few samples of this study predate the infection). Cell type and time point are not known. The chain's CDR3 is CASTPRSGAGANVLTF. In nucleotides, the CDR3 is TGTGCCAGCACCCCGAGATCGGGGGCTGGGGCCAACGTCCTGACTTTC.